The present TCR beta chain was sequenced within a study of OX40 agonist ivuxolimab in advanced cancers. Clones were sequenced by immunoSEQ multiplex PCR, and TCRdb holds only the in-frame ones, with some missing. The sample holds under 20,000 clones; about 75% are singletons and the top ten take over 15%. Germline-derived CDR1 and CDR2 are LGHNA and YSLEER. V dropped 0 bases and J dropped 4 bases, with 13 bases sitting between them. The CDR3 is 17 residues long. This chain joins TRBV4-3 and TRBJ2-6; the D gene is possibly TRBD2 (6 bases). This specimen was CD4+ or CD8+ T cells sorted from blood, taken in a trial of the OX40 agonist ivuxolimab. The clonotype originates from an adult with an advanced solid tumor such as melanoma, head and neck, liver or kidney cancer. The CDR3 DNA is TGCGCCAGCAGCCAAGAGATCTGGGGGGTCGGGGCCAACGTCCTGACTTTC. Its translation: CASSQEIWGVGANVLTF.